This T cell receptor (beta chain) was recovered during a study of T cell repertoires in cytomegalovirus infection. Study in general: Recently identified HLA-C-restricted CMV epitopes were among the peptides used.

Concerning this clonotype: Its specificity is not known.

Study outcomes and limitations: HLA-C-restricted CMV clonotypes gave the most frequent clonotype in two of eight donors. Frequencies of public TCR beta families were cumulated, and this identified carriers of CMV plus the relevant HLA.

TCRdb reprocessed the reads with MiXCR, giving one entry per CDR3 protein. The table has 200,000 to 250,000 distinct CDR3 sequences, around two fifths seen once. Germline-derived CDR1 and CDR2 are MNHNY and SVGAGI (reference sequence). The CDR3 contains 15 residues. With V trimmed by 5 bases and J by 2 bases, 7 bases remained unmatched. The TCR was taken from a human donor in good health (CMV status not recorded). Some clones in this sample may be carry-over from other donors' samples. The rearrangement uses TRBV6-6 and TRBJ2-7, with TRBD1 identical over 9 bases. Specimen: CD8+ T cells from cultured PBMCs, collected from culture after CMV antigen stimulation. The CDR3 is CASSGRDRETYEQYF. Written as DNA, the CDR3 is TGTGCCAGCAGTGGGAGGGACAGGGAAACCTACGAGCAGTACTTC.